The rows below give T cell receptor beta chains drawn from one sample of a study of blood T cell repertoires in COVID-19. Libraries were prepared by immunoSEQ multiplex PCR; TCRdb keeps only in-frame clonotypes and omits some of them. The table shows 250,000 to 300,000 clones, with 90% occurring only once. Sequencing used PBMCs or T cells enriched from blood (not recorded which). Receptor source: a woman younger than 45 who had recovered from COVID-19. CDR3s include the opening cysteine and the closing phenylalanine or tryptophan. A D gene is named only where the DNA matches it firmly. Clone size is stated in some rows and not others, as once, few, many or a class when expanded.

v_call,d_call,j_call,clone_size,cdr3_aa,cdr3_nt
TRBV9,-,TRBJ2-1,-,CASSVGGEQFF,TGTGCCAGCAGCGTAGGCGGGGAGCAGTTCTTC
TRBV7-8,-,TRBJ1-1,-,CASSDQGFWTEAFF,TGTGCCAGCAGCGACCAGGGGTTTTGGACTGAAGCTTTCTTT
TRBV6-2/TRBV6-3,-,TRBJ2-3,-,CASSYQGFADTQYF,TGTGCCAGCAGTTATCAGGGGTTTGCAGATACGCAGTATTTT
TRBV28,-,TRBJ2-7,-,CASSLLGGEQYF,TGTGCCAGCAGTTTATTGGGGGGTGAGCAGTACTTC
TRBV7-8,TRBD1,TRBJ1-2,-,CASSLDRGQYGYTF,TGTGCCAGCAGCTTAGACAGGGGTCAATATGGCTACACCTTC
TRBV19,TRBD2,TRBJ2-1,once,CASSIVGGGRRNEQFF,TGTGCCAGTAGTATAGTAGGCGGCGGGAGACGGAATGAGCAGTTCTTC
TRBV4-3,-,TRBJ1-4,-,CASSQLPRRLNEKLFF,TGCGCCAGCAGCCAGCTTCCCCGGAGGCTGAATGAAAAACTGTTTTTT
TRBV28,-,TRBJ1-2,-,CARPGGYTF,TGTGCCAGGCCGGGTGGCTACACCTTC
TRBV29-1,TRBD2,TRBJ2-7,-,CSVVGRAYEQYF,TGCAGCGTTGTTGGGAGGGCCTACGAGCAGTACTTC
TRBV4-3,-,TRBJ1-1,-,CASSQEIDTGTNTEAFF,TGCGCCAGCAGCCAAGAAATTGATACAGGCACTAACACTGAAGCTTTCTTT
TRBV27,-,TRBJ1-4,-,CASSFSGNNEKLFF,TGTGCCAGCAGTTTTTCAGGGAACAATGAAAAACTGTTTTTT
TRBV5-4,TRBD2,TRBJ2-7,-,CASSLGLAGARF,TGTGCCAGCAGCTTGGGACTAGCGGGAGCGCGGTTC
TRBV2,TRBD2,TRBJ2-7,-,CATSGLDYEQYF,TGTGCCACCTCAGGACTAGACTACGAGCAGTACTTC
TRBV28,TRBD1,TRBJ1-6,-,CASSPTGAKNSPLHF,TGTGCCAGCAGTCCCACAGGGGCGAAAAATTCACCCCTCCACTTT
TRBV6-5,TRBD2,TRBJ2-1,-,CASRTLAGGYNEQFF,TGTGCCAGCAGGACTTTAGCGGGGGGATACAATGAGCAGTTCTTC
TRBV18,-,TRBJ2-5,-,CASSPPGGETQYF,TGTGCCAGCTCACCACCCGGAGGGGAGACCCAGTACTTC
TRBV6-1,-,TRBJ1-2,-,CASSEQLNYGYTF,TGTGCCAGCAGTGAACAACTTAACTATGGCTACACCTTC
TRBV2,-,TRBJ2-1,-,CANRRLGSYNEQFF,TGTGCCAACAGGAGGCTGGGCTCCTACAATGAGCAGTTCTTC
TRBV5-1,-,TRBJ2-5,-,CASSLDLQAQGTQYF,TGCGCCAGCAGCTTGGATTTGCAGGCCCAGGGGACCCAGTACTTC
TRBV27,TRBD2,TRBJ2-1,-,CASSGGLAVYNEQFF,TGTGCCAGCAGTGGGGGACTAGCGGTCTACAATGAGCAGTTCTTC
TRBV3-1/TRBV3-2,TRBD1,TRBJ1-6,once,CASSQQTTGSGSPLHF,TGTGCCAGCAGCCAACAAACGACAGGGTCCGGGTCACCCCTCCACTTT
TRBV18,TRBD1,TRBJ2-2,once,CASSLGQGRTGELFF,TGTGCCAGCTCCCTAGGACAGGGAAGGACCGGGGAGCTGTTTTTT
TRBV27,-,TRBJ2-2,-,CASSLIGLQGPGELFF,TGTGCCAGCAGTCTAATTGGACTTCAGGGGCCCGGGGAGCTGTTTTTT